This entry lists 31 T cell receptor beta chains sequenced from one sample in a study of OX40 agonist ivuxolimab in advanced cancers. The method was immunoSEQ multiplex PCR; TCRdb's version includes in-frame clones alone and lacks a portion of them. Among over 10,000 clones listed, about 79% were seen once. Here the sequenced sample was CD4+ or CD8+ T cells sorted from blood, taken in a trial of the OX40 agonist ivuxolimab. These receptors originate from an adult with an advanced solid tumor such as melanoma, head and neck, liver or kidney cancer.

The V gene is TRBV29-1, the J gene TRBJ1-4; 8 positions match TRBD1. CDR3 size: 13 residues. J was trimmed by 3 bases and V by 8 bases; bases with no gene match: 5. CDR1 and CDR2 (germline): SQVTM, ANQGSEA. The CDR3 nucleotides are TGCAGCACTCGGACAGGGTCTAATGAAAAACTGTTTTTT. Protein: CSTRTGSNEKLFF.

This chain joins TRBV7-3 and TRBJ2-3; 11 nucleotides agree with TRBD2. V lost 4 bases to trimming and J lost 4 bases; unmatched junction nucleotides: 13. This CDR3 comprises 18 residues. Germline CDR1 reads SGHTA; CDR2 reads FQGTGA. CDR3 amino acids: CASSSLATVAGGPDTQYF. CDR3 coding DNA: TGTGCCAGCAGCTCTTTGGCTACGGTAGCGGGAGGGCCAGATACGCAGTATTTT. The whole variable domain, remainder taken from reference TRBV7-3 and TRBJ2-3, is GAGVSQTPSNKVTEKGKYVELRCDPISGHTALYWYRQSLGQGPEFLIYFQGTGAADDSGLPNDRFFAVRPEGSVSTLKIQRTERGDSAVYLCASSSLATVAGGPDTQYFGPGTRLTVL.

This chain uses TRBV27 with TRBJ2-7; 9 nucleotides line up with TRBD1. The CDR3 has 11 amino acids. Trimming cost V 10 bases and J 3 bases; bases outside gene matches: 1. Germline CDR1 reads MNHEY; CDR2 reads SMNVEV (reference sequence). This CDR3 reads CAKGQGYEQYF. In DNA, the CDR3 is TGTGCCAAGGGACAGGGCTACGAGCAGTACTTC.

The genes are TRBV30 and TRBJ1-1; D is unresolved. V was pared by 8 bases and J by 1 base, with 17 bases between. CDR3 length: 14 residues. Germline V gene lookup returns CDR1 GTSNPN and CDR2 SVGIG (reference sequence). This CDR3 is CASSVGIQNTEAFF. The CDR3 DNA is TGTGCCAGCTCCGTGGGGATACAGAACACTGAAGCTTTCTTT.

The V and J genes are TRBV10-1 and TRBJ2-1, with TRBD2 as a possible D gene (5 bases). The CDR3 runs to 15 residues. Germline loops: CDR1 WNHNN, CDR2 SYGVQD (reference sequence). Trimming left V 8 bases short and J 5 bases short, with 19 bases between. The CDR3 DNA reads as TGCGCCAGCCTAGGTACGAGTCGGGAAAACAATGAGCAGTTCTTC. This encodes CASLGTSRENNEQFF.

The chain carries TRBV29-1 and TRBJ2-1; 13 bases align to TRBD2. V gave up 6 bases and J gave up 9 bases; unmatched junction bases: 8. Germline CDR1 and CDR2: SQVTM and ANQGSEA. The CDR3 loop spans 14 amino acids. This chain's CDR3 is CSVFTSGRASEQFF. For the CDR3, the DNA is TGCAGCGTCTTTACTAGCGGGAGGGCAAGTGAGCAGTTCTTC.

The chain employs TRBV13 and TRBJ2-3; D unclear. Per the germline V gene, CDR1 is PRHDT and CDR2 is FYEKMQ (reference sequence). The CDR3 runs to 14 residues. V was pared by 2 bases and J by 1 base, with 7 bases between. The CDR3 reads CASSLLVGTDTQYF. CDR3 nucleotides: TGTGCCAGCAGCTTATTGGTGGGCACAGATACGCAGTATTTT.

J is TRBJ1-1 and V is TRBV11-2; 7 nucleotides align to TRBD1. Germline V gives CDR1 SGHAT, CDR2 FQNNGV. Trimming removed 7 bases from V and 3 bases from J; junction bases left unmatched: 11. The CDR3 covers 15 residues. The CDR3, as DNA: TGTGCCAGCACCCGACAGGGAACTTGGGACACTGAAGCTTTCTTT. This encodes CASTRQGTWDTEAFF.

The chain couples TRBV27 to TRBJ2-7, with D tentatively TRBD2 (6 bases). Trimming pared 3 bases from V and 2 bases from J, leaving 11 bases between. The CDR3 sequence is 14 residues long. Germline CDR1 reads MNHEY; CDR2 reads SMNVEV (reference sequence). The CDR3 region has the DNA TGTGCCAGCAGTTTCGGGGGTTTAACCTACGAGCAGTACTTC. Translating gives CASSFGGLTYEQYF.

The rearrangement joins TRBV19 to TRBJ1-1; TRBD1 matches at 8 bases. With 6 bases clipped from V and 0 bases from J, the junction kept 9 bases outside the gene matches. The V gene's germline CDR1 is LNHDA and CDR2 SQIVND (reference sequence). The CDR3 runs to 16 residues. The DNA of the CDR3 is TGTGCCAGTAGCCCGGGGACAGGTACCATGAACACTGAAGCTTTCTTT. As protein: CASSPGTGTMNTEAFF. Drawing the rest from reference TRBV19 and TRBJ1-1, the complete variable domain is DGGITQSPKYLFRKEGQNVTLSCEQNLNHDAMYWYRQDPGQGLRLIYYSQIVNDFQKGDIAEGYSVSREKKESFPLTVTSAQKNPTAFYLCASSPGTGTMNTEAFFGQGTRLTVV.

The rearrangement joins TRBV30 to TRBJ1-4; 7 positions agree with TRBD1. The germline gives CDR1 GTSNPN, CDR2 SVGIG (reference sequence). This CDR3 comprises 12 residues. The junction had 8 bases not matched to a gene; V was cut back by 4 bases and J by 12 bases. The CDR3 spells CAWNQGQVELFF. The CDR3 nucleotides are TGTGCCTGGAACCAAGGACAGGTTGAACTGTTTTTT.

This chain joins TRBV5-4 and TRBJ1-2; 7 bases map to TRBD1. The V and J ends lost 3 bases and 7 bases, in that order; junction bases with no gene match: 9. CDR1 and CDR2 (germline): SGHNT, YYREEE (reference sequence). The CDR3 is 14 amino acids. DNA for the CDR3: TGTGCCAGCAGCTCGGAGACAGGGACCCTTGGCTACACCTTC. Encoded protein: CASSSETGTLGYTF.

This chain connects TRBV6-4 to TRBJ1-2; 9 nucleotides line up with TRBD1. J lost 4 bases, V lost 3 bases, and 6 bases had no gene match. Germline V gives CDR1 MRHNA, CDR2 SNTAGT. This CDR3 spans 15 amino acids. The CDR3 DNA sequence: TGTGCCAGCAGTGAGGAGCCGACAGGGGGCTATGGCTACACCTTC. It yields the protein CASSEEPTGGYGYTF.

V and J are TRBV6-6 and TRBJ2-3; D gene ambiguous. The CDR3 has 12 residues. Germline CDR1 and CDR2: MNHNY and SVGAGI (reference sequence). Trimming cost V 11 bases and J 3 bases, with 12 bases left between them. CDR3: CAAARPTDTQYF. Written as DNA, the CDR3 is TGTGCCGCTGCGCGCCCAACAGATACGCAGTATTTT.

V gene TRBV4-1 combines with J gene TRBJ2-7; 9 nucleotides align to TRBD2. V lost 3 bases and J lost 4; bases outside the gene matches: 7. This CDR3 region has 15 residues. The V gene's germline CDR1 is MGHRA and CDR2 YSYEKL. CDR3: CASSHLAGVGYEQYF. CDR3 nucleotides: TGCGCCAGCAGCCATTTAGCGGGAGTTGGTTACGAGCAGTACTTC.

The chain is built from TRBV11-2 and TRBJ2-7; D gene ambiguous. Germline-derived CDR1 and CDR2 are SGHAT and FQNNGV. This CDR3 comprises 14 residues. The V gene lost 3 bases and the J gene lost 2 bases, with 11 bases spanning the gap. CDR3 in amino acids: CASSFSALAYEQYF. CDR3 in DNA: TGTGCCAGCAGCTTTAGTGCCCTGGCCTACGAGCAGTACTTC.

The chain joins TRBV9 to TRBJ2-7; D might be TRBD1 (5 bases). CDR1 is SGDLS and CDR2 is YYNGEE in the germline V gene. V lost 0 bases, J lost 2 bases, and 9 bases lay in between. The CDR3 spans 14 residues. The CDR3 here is CASSVGKGAYEQYF. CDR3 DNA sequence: TGTGCCAGCAGCGTAGGTAAAGGGGCCTACGAGCAGTACTTC.

The CDR3, as DNA: TGTGCCTGGAGTGGGGGGTACGAGCAGTACTTC. It codes for CAWSGGYEQYF. V and J are TRBV30 and TRBJ2-7; D possibly uses TRBD1 or TRBD2 (5 bases each). The length of the CDR3 is 11 residues. V lost 1 base to trimming and J lost 4 bases, with 5 bases between them. Germline lookup yields CDR1 GTSNPN and CDR2 SVGIG (reference sequence).

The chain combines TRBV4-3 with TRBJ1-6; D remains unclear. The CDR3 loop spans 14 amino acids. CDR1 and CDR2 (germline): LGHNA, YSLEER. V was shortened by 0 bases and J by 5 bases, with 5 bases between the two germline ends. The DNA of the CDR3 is TGCGCCAGCAGCCAAGACAGCCATAATTCACCCCTCCACTTT. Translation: CASSQDSHNSPLHF.

The CDR3 region is CASSWGGDRDMAFF. In DNA, the CDR3 is TGTGCCAGCAGCTGGGGGGGGGACAGGGATATGGCTTTCTTT. This sequence joins TRBV7-2 and TRBJ1-1, with 9 positions matching TRBD1. In germline, CDR1 is SGHTA, CDR2 FQGNSA. The junction had 11 bases not matched to a gene; V was cut back by 4 bases and J by 11 bases. CDR3 length: 14 amino acids.

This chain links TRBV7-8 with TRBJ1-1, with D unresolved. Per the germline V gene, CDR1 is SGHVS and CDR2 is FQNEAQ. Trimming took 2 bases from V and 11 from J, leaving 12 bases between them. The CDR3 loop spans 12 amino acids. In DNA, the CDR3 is TGTGCCAGCAGCTTATTCAGGTCGCCTGCTTTCTTT. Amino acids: CASSLFRSPAFF.

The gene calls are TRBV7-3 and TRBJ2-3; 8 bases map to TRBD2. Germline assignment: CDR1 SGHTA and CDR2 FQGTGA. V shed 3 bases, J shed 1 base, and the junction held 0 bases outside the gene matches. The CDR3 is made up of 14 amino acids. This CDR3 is CASSFGGGTDTQYF. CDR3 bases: TGTGCCAGCAGCTTCGGGGGGGGCACAGATACGCAGTATTTT.

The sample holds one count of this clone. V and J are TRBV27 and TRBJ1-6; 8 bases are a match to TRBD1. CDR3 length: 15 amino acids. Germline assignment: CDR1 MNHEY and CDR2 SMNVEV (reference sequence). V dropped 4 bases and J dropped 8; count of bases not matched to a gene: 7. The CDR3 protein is CASSSPDREDSPLHF. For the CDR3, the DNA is TGTGCCAGCAGTTCCCCGGACAGGGAGGATTCACCCCTCCACTTT.

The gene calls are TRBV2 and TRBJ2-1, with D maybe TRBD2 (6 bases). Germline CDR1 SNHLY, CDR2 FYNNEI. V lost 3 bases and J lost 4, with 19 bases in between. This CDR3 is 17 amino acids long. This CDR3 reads CASSDVGSLSGYNEQFF. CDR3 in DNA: TGTGCCAGCAGTGACGTAGGTTCCCTGAGCGGGTACAATGAGCAGTTCTTC.

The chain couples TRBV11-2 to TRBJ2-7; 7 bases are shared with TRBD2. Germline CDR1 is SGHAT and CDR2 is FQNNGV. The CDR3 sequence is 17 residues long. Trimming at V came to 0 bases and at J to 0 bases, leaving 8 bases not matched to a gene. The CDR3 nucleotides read TGTGCCAGCAGCTTAGAGGGACTATTGCTATCCTCCTACGAGCAGTACTTC. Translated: CASSLEGLLLSSYEQYF. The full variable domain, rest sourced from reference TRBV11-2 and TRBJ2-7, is EAGVAQSPRYKIIEKRQSVAFWCNPISGHATLYWYQQILGQGPKLLIQFQNNGVVDDSQLPKDRFSAERLKGVDSTLKIQPAKLEDSAVYLCASSLEGLLLSSYEQYFGPGTRLTVT.

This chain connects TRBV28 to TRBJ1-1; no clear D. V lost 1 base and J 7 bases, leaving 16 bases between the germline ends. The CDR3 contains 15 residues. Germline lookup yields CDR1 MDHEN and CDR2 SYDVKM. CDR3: CASSLYPRDTGEAFF. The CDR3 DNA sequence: TGTGCCAGCAGTTTATACCCTAGGGATACGGGTGAAGCTTTCTTT.

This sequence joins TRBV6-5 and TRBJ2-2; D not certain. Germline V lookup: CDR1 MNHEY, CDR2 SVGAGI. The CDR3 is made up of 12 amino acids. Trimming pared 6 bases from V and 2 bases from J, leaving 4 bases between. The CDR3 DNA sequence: TGTGCCAGCAGCCAAAACACCGGGGAGCTGTTTTTT. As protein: CASSQNTGELFF.

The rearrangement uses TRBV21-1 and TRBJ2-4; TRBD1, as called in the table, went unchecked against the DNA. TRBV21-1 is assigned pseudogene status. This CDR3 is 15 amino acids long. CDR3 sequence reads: CASSKGQGVVRIQYF. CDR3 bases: TGTGCCAGCAGCAAAGGCCAGGGGGTTGTTCGAATTCAGTACTTC.

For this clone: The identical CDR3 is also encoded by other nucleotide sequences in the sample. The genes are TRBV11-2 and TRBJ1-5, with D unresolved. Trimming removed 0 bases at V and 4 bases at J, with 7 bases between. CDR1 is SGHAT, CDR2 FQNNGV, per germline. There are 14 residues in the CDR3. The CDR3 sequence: CASSLEGDNQPQHF. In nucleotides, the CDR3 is TGTGCCAGCAGCTTAGAAGGTGATAATCAGCCCCAGCATTTT.

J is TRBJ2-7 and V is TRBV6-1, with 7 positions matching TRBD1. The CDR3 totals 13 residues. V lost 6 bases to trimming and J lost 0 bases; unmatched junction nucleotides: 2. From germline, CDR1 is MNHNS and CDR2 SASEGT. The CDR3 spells CASRGDSSYEQYF. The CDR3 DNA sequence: TGTGCCAGCAGAGGGGACAGCTCCTACGAGCAGTACTTC.

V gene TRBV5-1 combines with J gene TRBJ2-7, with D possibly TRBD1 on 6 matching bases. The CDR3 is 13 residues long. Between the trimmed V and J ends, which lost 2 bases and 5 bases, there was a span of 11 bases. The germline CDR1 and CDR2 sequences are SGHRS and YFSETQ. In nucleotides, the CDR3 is TGCGCCAGCAGCTTTGCAGGGGTCCACGAGCAGTACTTC. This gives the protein CASSFAGVHEQYF.